This TCR beta chain was profiled in a study of blood T cell repertoires in COVID-19. Study-wide context: The cDNA or gDNA used as material had been derived from T cells, B-cell-depleted T cells, or PBMCs.

Unmatched junction bases numbered 5, after V lost 6 bases and J lost 6 bases. The length of the CDR3 is 14 residues. Germline lookup yields CDR1 MDHEN and CDR2 SYDVKM. This table comes from immunoSEQ multiplex PCR, and its TCRdb copy is limited to in-frame clones, with some not included. This table holds 130,000 to 150,000 clones, 80% to 90% found once. Sample: peripheral blood. The TCR originated in a woman aged 55-70 years with COVID-19, enrolled during active disease. The chain links TRBV28 to TRBJ1-6, with TRBD1 identical over 7 bases. The CDR3 DNA sequence: TGTGCCAGCAGCCAAGACAGGGTTAATTCACCCCTCCACTTT. Amino acids: CASSQDRVNSPLHF.